The 22 T cell receptor beta chains presented below share a single source sample, sequenced in a study of cytomegalovirus exposure and HLA in healthy donors. 13 Jbeta primers and 60 Vbeta primers were used for the PCR. Some clones are missing from TCRdb's copy, which holds only in-frame ones; the method was immunoSEQ multiplex PCR. Of roughly 52,000 clones in the sample, around 78% were seen once. Sequencing was performed on PBMCs. These receptor sequences come from a female donor in good health and CMV-seronegative.

The chain carries TRBV6-5 and TRBJ2-7; 10 bases fit TRBD1. The CDR3 runs 13 residues. Germline lookup yields CDR1 MNHEY and CDR2 SVGAGI. After removal of 6 bases from V and 6 bases from J, the junction contained 5 bases not matched to a gene. The chain's CDR3 is CASRPGQGGEQYF. The CDR3 nucleotides read TGTGCCAGCAGACCCGGACAGGGGGGCGAGCAGTACTTC.

The J gene is TRBJ2-5, the V gene TRBV19, with 7 bases fitting TRBD1. The end of the DNA aligns better with TRBJ2-7, so the J call may be wrong. The CDR3 loop spans 15 amino acids. Germline V gene lookup returns CDR1 LNHDA and CDR2 SQIVND (reference sequence). The CDR3 reads CASRPGTVSSYEQYF. Written as DNA, the CDR3 is TGTGCCAGTAGACCCGGGACAGTATCGTCCTACGAGCAGTACTTC.

The chain uses TRBV7-2 and TRBJ2-7; 9 nucleotides align to TRBD1. The trim removed 1 base at V and 0 bases at J, leaving 4 bases unmatched. Germline values: CDR1 SGHTA, CDR2 FQGNSA. CDR3 length: 16 amino acids. CDR3 protein: CASSLGPGQGSYEQYF. In DNA, the CDR3 is TGTGCCAGCAGCTTAGGCCCGGGACAGGGCTCCTACGAGCAGTACTTC.

The rearrangement uses TRBV5-1 and TRBJ2-7, with TRBD1 matching over 7 bases. This CDR3 has 13 amino acids. The V gene's germline CDR1 is SGHRS and CDR2 YFSETQ. V lost 4 bases to trimming and J lost 3 bases; unmatched junction nucleotides: 4. This CDR3 reads CASSPGTVYEQYF. The DNA for the CDR3 is TGCGCCAGCAGCCCCGGGACAGTCTACGAGCAGTACTTC.

This clone has just one count. This chain links TRBV14 with TRBJ2-3; possible D gene TRBD2, 5 bases. The CDR3 totals 16 residues. V was cut by 1 base and J by 3 bases, with 14 bases left in between. Germline CDR1 is SGHDN and CDR2 is FVKESK. CDR3: CASSQVYSPGTDTQYF. CDR3 nucleotides: TGTGCCAGCAGCCAAGTTTACAGTCCGGGGACAGATACGCAGTATTTT. Filled out from reference TRBV14 and TRBJ2-3, the complete variable domain reads EAGVTQFPSHSVIEKGQTVTLRCDPISGHDNLYWYRRVMGKEIKFLLHFVKESKQDESGMPNNRFLAERTGGTYSTLKVQPAELEDSGVYFCASSQVYSPGTDTQYFGPGTRLTVL.

The chain has TRBV4-1 and TRBJ1-4; 9 bases map to TRBD1. Germline-derived CDR1 and CDR2 are MGHRA and YSYEKL. V lost 1 base to trimming and J lost 12 bases; unmatched junction nucleotides: 9. The length of the CDR3 is 15 residues. The CDR3 DNA is TGCGCCAGCAGCCAAGGGGACAGGGTGCGCTTTGAACTGTTTTTT. Residues: CASSQGDRVRFELFF.

This sequence joins TRBV19 and TRBJ2-5, with D maybe TRBD2 (7 bases). CDR1 LNHDA and CDR2 SQIVND come from the germline V gene (reference sequence). CDR3 length: 16 residues. The V and J ends lost 5 bases and 1 base respectively, with 17 bases between them. DNA for the CDR3: TGTGCCAGTAGTGGCATCCGGGGGGCCCCCCAAGAGACCCAGTACTTC. Amino acids: CASSGIRGAPQETQYF. Variable domain in full (rest from reference TRBV19 and TRBJ2-5): DGGITQSPKYLFRKEGQNVTLSCEQNLNHDAMYWYRQDPGQGLRLIYYSQIVNDFQKGDIAEGYSVSREKKESFPLTVTSAQKNPTAFYLCASSGIRGAPQETQYFGPGTRLLVL.

The J gene is TRBJ2-7, the V gene TRBV10-3; 12 positions agree with TRBD2. The CDR3 has 16 residues. V trimming: 4 bases; J trimming: 4 bases; junction bases outside the gene matches: 8. Germline V lookup: CDR1 ENHRY, CDR2 SYGVKD. Written as DNA, the CDR3 is TGTGCCATCAGTGGGACTAGCGGGGTGAACATGTACGAGCAGTACTTC. Translation: CAISGTSGVNMYEQYF.

V usage is TRBV5-8 and J usage is TRBJ1-2; no reliable D call. This CDR3 region has 11 residues. The germline V gene has CDR1 SGHTS and CDR2 YDEGEE. Between the trimmed V and J ends, which lost 6 bases and 5 bases, there was a span of 8 bases. CDR3 in DNA: TGTGCCAGCACCTACAGTTATGGCTACACCTTC. Its translation is CASTYSYGYTF.

The CDR3 DNA follows: TGTGCCAGTAGTATAGGTTATAGCAATCAGCCCCAGCATTTT. The encoded protein is CASSIGYSNQPQHF. The chain has TRBV19 and TRBJ1-5; D uncertain. The CDR3 has 14 amino acids. The germline V gene has CDR1 LNHDA and CDR2 SQIVND (reference sequence). V was shortened by 1 base and J by 0 bases, with 4 bases between the two germline ends.

The chain links TRBV5-1 to TRBJ2-3; D not certain. CDR1 and CDR2 (germline): SGHRS, YFSETQ. The CDR3 is 13 amino acids. The V gene lost 4 bases and the J gene lost 0 bases, with 6 bases spanning the gap. The CDR3 reads CASSPTSTDTQYF. The CDR3 nucleotides read TGCGCCAGCAGCCCGACTAGCACAGATACGCAGTATTTT.

V usage is TRBV11-3 and J usage is TRBJ1-1; D is perhaps TRBD1 (5 bases). Germline CDR1 SGHNT, CDR2 YENEEA. The CDR3 has 14 amino acids. Trimming removed 5 bases at V and 5 bases at J, with 15 bases between. The CDR3 DNA is TGTGCCAGCAGCCCGGGGGACGGGAGTACTGAAGCTTTCTTT. Translated, it gives CASSPGDGSTEAFF. The variable domain in full, completed from reference TRBV11-3 and TRBJ1-1, reads EAGVVQSPRYKIIEKKQPVAFWCNPISGHNTLYWYLQNLGQGPELLIRYENEEAVDDSQLPKDRFSAERLKGVDSTLKIQPAELGDSAVYLCASSPGDGSTEAFFGQGTRLTVV.

The table lists this clone with a few counts. The sample contains more than one DNA sequence encoding this CDR3. The chain joins TRBV7-3 to TRBJ2-3; 8 bases align to TRBD1. Losses at the gene ends were 5 bases for V and 0 bases for J; bases not matched to a gene: 7. The CDR3 is 16 amino acids. The germline V gene has CDR1 SGHTA and CDR2 FQGTGA. In DNA form, the CDR3 reads TGTGCCAGCAGCCCGACAGGGGCATTAAGCACAGATACGCAGTATTTT. Its protein product is CASSPTGALSTDTQYF.

This sequence joins TRBV11-2 and TRBJ2-5; TRBD1 is a possible D gene (6 bases). Germline values: CDR1 SGHAT, CDR2 FQNNGV. Between the trimmed V and J ends, which lost 5 bases and 4 bases, there was a span of 11 bases. The CDR3 has 13 residues. CDR3 DNA: TGTGCCAGCAGCAACTCCAGGGGAGAGACCCAGTACTTC. Protein product: CASSNSRGETQYF. Variable domain in full (rest from reference TRBV11-2 and TRBJ2-5): EAGVAQSPRYKIIEKRQSVAFWCNPISGHATLYWYQQILGQGPKLLIQFQNNGVVDDSQLPKDRFSAERLKGVDSTLKIQPAKLEDSAVYLCASSNSRGETQYFGPGTRLLVL.

The chain has TRBV11-2 and TRBJ2-2, with 9 bases that match TRBD1. The CDR3 has 15 amino acids. The junction had 7 bases not matched to a gene; V was cut back by 7 bases and J by 4 bases. The germline V gene encodes CDR1 SGHAT and CDR2 FQNNGV. CDR3 DNA sequence: TGTGCCAGCATCAGACAGACAGGGGGCACCGGGGAGCTGTTTTTT. This gives the protein CASIRQTGGTGELFF.

The rearrangement uses TRBV7-6 and TRBJ1-4, with 8 bases identical to TRBD1. The CDR3 extends over 16 amino acids. Germline values: CDR1 SGHVS, CDR2 FNYEAQ. Trimming took 5 bases from V and 1 from J; bases not matched to a gene: 6. DNA of the CDR3: TGTGCCAGCAGCGAGCGACAGGGGCTAACTAATGAAAAACTGTTTTTT. Its translation is CASSERQGLTNEKLFF.

The rearrangement joins TRBV29-1 to TRBJ1-1; the match to TRBD1 covers 8 bases. The germline CDR1 and CDR2 sequences are SQVTM and ANQGSEA. This CDR3 spans 13 amino acids. Trimming took 7 bases from V and 1 from J; bases not matched to a gene: 5. CDR3 sequence reads: CSGYRGTNTEAFF. For the CDR3, the DNA is TGCAGCGGATACAGGGGGACGAACACTGAAGCTTTCTTT.

This clone has just one count. The chain combines TRBV12-5 with TRBJ2-1; 9 bases align to TRBD1. The germline gives CDR1 LGHNT, CDR2 FRNRAP. The V segment lost 4 bases and the J segment 7 bases; nucleotides outside the gene matches: 11. The CDR3 length is 16 residues. As DNA, the CDR3 is TGTGCTAGTGGTTCCATTCCCGGGACAGGGAAAAATGAGCAGTTCTTC. Its translation is CASGSIPGTGKNEQFF.

The sample holds a few counts of this clone. This chain links TRBV6-6 with TRBJ1-1; no definite D call. The germline gives CDR1 MNHNY, CDR2 SVGAGI (reference sequence). The CDR3 length is 15 residues. With 2 bases removed from V and 1 base from J, the gap between germline ends came to 11 bases. The CDR3 loop reads CASSYGGQPNTEAFF. The CDR3 coding sequence is TGTGCCAGCAGTTACGGCGGGCAGCCGAACACTGAAGCTTTCTTT.

This chain joins TRBV9 and TRBJ2-7, with D perhaps TRBD1 (5 bases). Germline V gene lookup returns CDR1 SGDLS and CDR2 YYNGEE. Trimming cost V 4 bases and J 2 bases, with 16 bases left between them. The CDR3 loop spans 15 amino acids. DNA for the CDR3: TGTGCCAGCAGCCCCCAGGTTGGGGCCCCCTACGAGCAGTACTTC. Translated: CASSPQVGAPYEQYF.

This clone showed up just once. The chain has TRBV5-6 and TRBJ1-6, with 10 nucleotides matching TRBD1. The CDR3 sequence is 14 residues long. V gave up 4 bases and J gave up 11 bases; unmatched junction bases: 6. Germline lookup yields CDR1 SGHDT and CDR2 YYEEEE. For the CDR3, the DNA is TGTGCCAGCAGCAGGGACAGGGGTGTGACACCCCTCCACTTT. Its protein product is CASSRDRGVTPLHF.

This rearrangement joins TRBV7-8 to TRBJ1-3, with D unresolved. The V and J ends lost 5 bases and 6 bases respectively, with 20 bases between them. Germline CDR1 and CDR2: SGHVS and FQNEAQ. The CDR3 is 16 amino acids. The CDR3 DNA is TGTGCCAGCAGCCAATGGGATTCGGGGAGCCTAAACACCATATATTTT. Translation: CASSQWDSGSLNTIYF.